Many counts were recorded for the clone carrying this TCR beta chain. The antigen remains unidentified. CDR3 size: 14 residues. The V gene's germline CDR1 is MDHEN and CDR2 SYDVKM. Trimming shortened V by 8 bases and J by 0 bases, and 8 bases separated the two germline ends. This sample is part of a study of regulatory T cells in long-lasting Graves disease. Study summary: Disease was considered persistent Graves' disease after over 5 years of antithyroid drugs (with positive TSH receptor antibodies).

Time point defined: persistent/refractory GD, antithyroid drugs over 5 years with positive TRAb. Isolated PBMC RNA provided the starting material for the TCR library. Study-wide results and limits: Patients with persistent Graves' had lower TCR diversity than newly diagnosed patients.

Building of the TCR beta libraries involved iRepertoire HTBI primers and Arm-PCR of CDR3 regions. TCRdb re-analysed the multiplex PCR reads in MiXCR, keeping a single row per CDR3 protein. The data show around 460,000 distinct CDR3 sequences, less than 25% seen once. The chain recombines TRBV28 with TRBJ1-6; tentatively, D is TRBD1 (5 bases). The sequence derives from a female donor with Graves disease. Sequenced material: peripheral blood mononuclear cells (PBMCs), taken when the disease was refractory, from a patient treated with antithyroid drugs. CDR3 coding DNA: TGTGCCAGCCAAGGGGTCTCCTATAATTCACCCCTCCACTTT. It specifies CASQGVSYNSPLHF. The complete variable domain, with remaining parts taken from reference TRBV28 and TRBJ1-6, reads DVKVTQSSRYLVKRTGEKVFLECVQDMDHENMFWYRQDPGLGLRLIYFSYDVKMKEKGDIPEGYSVSREKKERFSLILESASTNQTSMYLCASQGVSYNSPLHFGNGTRLTVT.